A single sample gave rise to the 30 T cell receptor beta chains below, sequenced in a study of T cell responses to AZD1222 COVID-19 vaccine. Sequencing was performed with immunoSEQ multiplex PCR; in TCRdb, only in-frame clones are kept and a portion is missing. The repertoire has roughly 100,000 clones, 80% to 90% of them found once; the top ten carry about two fifths. The sample here was peripheral blood, taken 28 days after the second AZD1222 dose. The receptors originated from an adult who received the AZD1222 COVID-19 vaccine.

The V call is TRBV7-3, the J call TRBJ2-1; D unclear. V shed 5 bases and J shed 7 bases, with 12 bases lying between them. The CDR3 spans 13 residues. CDR1 is SGHTA and CDR2 is FQGTGA in the germline V gene. CDR3 DNA: TGTGCCAGCAGCCCCCAACCCGGGAATGAGCAGTTCTTC. This gives the protein CASSPQPGNEQFF.

The V and J genes are TRBV9 and TRBJ2-2; no definite D call. Looked up from germline, CDR1 is SGDLS and CDR2 is YYNGEE. Trimming stripped 4 bases from V and 8 bases from J, with 12 bases between. The CDR3 has 13 amino acids. The CDR3 here is CASSSSSRGELFF. The CDR3 DNA follows: TGTGCCAGCAGCTCCTCTAGTAGGGGGGAGCTGTTTTTT.

The chain carries TRBV7-2 and TRBJ2-7, with D possibly being TRBD2 (6 bases). This CDR3 is built from 14 residues. The V end was cut by 5 bases, the J end by 5 bases, with 16 bases between. Germline V gives CDR1 SGHTA, CDR2 FQGNSA. The CDR3 coding sequence is TGTGCCAGCAGCCTAGAGCCGGCTAGCGACGAGCAGTACTTC. Translation gives CASSLEPASDEQYF. The full variable domain, completed using reference TRBV7-2 and TRBJ2-7, is GAGVSQSPSNKVTEKGKDVELRCDPISGHTALYWYRQSLGQGLEFLIYFQGNSAPDKSGLPSDRFSAERTGGSVSTLTIQRTQQEDSAVYLCASSLEPASDEQYFGPGTRLTVT.

The chain combines TRBV6-1 with TRBJ2-3; 8 nucleotides align to TRBD1. The CDR3 runs to 16 residues. Germline V CDR1 and CDR2: MNHNS, SASEGT. V gave up 3 bases and J gave up 6 bases; unmatched junction bases: 11. CDR3 protein: CASSDRGLSRGDTQYF. The CDR3 coding sequence is TGTGCCAGCAGTGACAGGGGGCTAAGTCGCGGGGATACGCAGTATTTT.

This chain uses TRBV29-1 with TRBJ2-7, with D possibly called TRBD1 or TRBD2 (5 bases each). This CDR3 has 16 residues. Trimming pared 4 bases from V and 3 bases from J, leaving 22 bases between. Germline assignment: CDR1 SQVTM and CDR2 ANQGSEA. The CDR3 is CSVARERTGRYYEQYF. CDR3 nucleotides: TGCAGCGTTGCCCGAGAGAGGACGGGACGGTACTACGAGCAGTACTTC.

The table lists this clone with a count of one. The genes are TRBV12-3 or TRBV12-4 and TRBJ2-7, with 7 bases that match TRBD1. CDR3 length equals 13 residues. The V segment lost 5 bases and the J segment 4 bases; nucleotides outside the gene matches: 5. CDR3 amino acids: CASSPGQRYEQYF. CDR3 DNA: TGTGCCAGCAGTCCGGGACAGCGATACGAGCAGTACTTC.

V is TRBV7-9 and J is TRBJ2-1, with a weak D call TRBD1 (6 bases). Germline values: CDR1 SEHNR, CDR2 FQNEAQ (reference sequence). The CDR3 consists of 11 residues. Trimming pared 5 bases from V and 12 bases from J, leaving 11 bases between. The CDR3 loop is CASSQGGGQFF. The CDR3 DNA reads as TGTGCCAGCAGCCAAGGGGGTGGGCAGTTCTTC.

This sequence joins TRBV30 and TRBJ2-7; D may be TRBD1 (5 bases). Germline V CDR1 and CDR2: GTSNPN, SVGIG (reference sequence). The CDR3 is made up of 11 amino acids. The V gene lost 0 bases and the J gene lost 12 bases, with 12 bases spanning the gap. The CDR3 DNA follows: TGTGCCTGGAGTGTAGCGACAGTCGGGTACTTC. It encodes CAWSVATVGYF.

This clone has more than one count but fewer than ten. The chain links TRBV14 to TRBJ1-6; no definite D call. V lost 4 bases and J 4 bases, leaving 17 bases between the germline ends. The CDR3 contains 17 residues. Germline V CDR1 and CDR2: SGHDN, FVKESK. CDR3 residues: CASSRPPRTEYNSPLHF. CDR3 DNA sequence: TGTGCCAGCAGCCGACCTCCAAGGACGGAGTATAATTCACCCCTCCACTTT.

This chain connects TRBV28 to TRBJ1-3; D unresolved. Trimming removed 6 bases at V and 2 bases at J, with 8 bases between. This CDR3 has 13 residues. The V gene's germline CDR1 is MDHEN and CDR2 SYDVKM. In DNA, the CDR3 is TGTGCCAGCAGCCCTCGGCCTGGAAACACCATATATTTT. This encodes CASSPRPGNTIYF.

This chain uses TRBV28 with TRBJ2-7, with 7 nucleotides matching TRBD1. Germline loops: CDR1 MDHEN, CDR2 SYDVKM. The V segment lost 6 bases and the J segment 6 bases; nucleotides outside the gene matches: 8. This CDR3 has 13 residues. CDR3: CASSSNRGTEQYF. The CDR3 nucleotides read TGTGCCAGCAGCTCTAACAGGGGAACCGAGCAGTACTTC.

This chain links TRBV9 with TRBJ2-1; a weak D match, TRBD1 (7 bases). The CDR3 loop spans 14 amino acids. V lost 0 bases to trimming and J lost 6 bases, with 10 bases between them. Germline CDR1 SGDLS, CDR2 YYNGEE. The CDR3 loop is CASSVGQGGNEQFF. DNA for the CDR3: TGTGCCAGCAGCGTAGGCCAGGGGGGCAATGAGCAGTTCTTC.

The chain links TRBV5-1 to TRBJ2-3; D is possibly TRBD1 (5 bases). V was cut by 3 bases and J by 2 bases, with 10 bases left in between. This CDR3 spans 14 amino acids. The germline gives CDR1 SGHRS, CDR2 YFSETQ. CDR3 protein: CASSWGRTTDTQYF. CDR3 bases: TGCGCCAGCAGCTGGGGCAGGACCACAGATACGCAGTATTTT. Supplemented by reference TRBV5-1 and TRBJ2-3, the full variable domain reads KAGVTQTPRYLIKTRGQQVTLSCSPISGHRSVSWYQQTPGQGLQFLFEYFSETQRNKGNFPGRFSGRQFSNSRSEMNVSTLELGDSALYLCASSWGRTTDTQYFGPGTRLTVL.

The count of this clone is one. The rearrangement links TRBV28 to TRBJ2-7, with 7 nucleotides matching TRBD1. J was trimmed by 2 bases and V by 7 bases; bases with no gene match: 5. Germline CDR1 reads MDHEN; CDR2 reads SYDVKM. There are 13 residues in the CDR3. CDR3 DNA sequence: TGTGCCAGCACCATAGGACAGGCCTACGAGCAGTACTTC. Translating it yields CASTIGQAYEQYF.

The chain employs TRBV9 and TRBJ1-1; no clear D gene. The CDR3 totals 13 residues. Trimming pared 4 bases from V and 1 base from J, leaving 8 bases between. CDR1 and CDR2 from the germline V gene are SGDLS and YYNGEE. CDR3 sequence: CASSPRGNTEAFF. The CDR3 region has the DNA TGTGCCAGCAGCCCACGGGGGAACACTGAAGCTTTCTTT.

The rearrangement links TRBV4-1 to TRBJ2-1, with D perhaps matching TRBD2 (6 bases). V dropped 0 bases and J dropped 7 bases, with 19 bases sitting between them. The CDR3 consists of 17 residues. The germline CDR1 and CDR2 sequences are MGHRA and YSYEKL. CDR3 protein: CASSQDGAARAGNEQFF. As DNA, the CDR3 is TGCGCCAGCAGCCAAGACGGGGCAGCCCGTGCGGGAAATGAGCAGTTCTTC.

The chain has TRBV3-1 (or the pseudogene TRBV3-2) and TRBJ2-2; D is perhaps TRBD1 (6 bases). CDR1 is LGHDT, CDR2 YNNKEL, per germline (reference sequence). V lost 0 bases to trimming and J lost 3 bases, with 8 bases between them. The length of the CDR3 is 15 residues. CDR3 region: CASSQDHRDTGELFF. CDR3 in DNA: TGTGCCAGCAGCCAAGATCACAGGGACACCGGGGAGCTGTTTTTT.

The V call is TRBV7-8, the J call TRBJ1-2, with D perhaps TRBD1 (5 bases). The V and J ends lost 5 bases and 4 bases respectively, with 11 bases between them. Per germline, CDR1 SGHVS and CDR2 FQNEAQ. The CDR3 spans 13 residues. The CDR3 loop reads CASSRGAGYGYTF. In nucleotides, the CDR3 is TGTGCCAGCAGCCGCGGGGCCGGCTATGGCTACACCTTC.

The chain links TRBV12-3 or TRBV12-4 to TRBJ2-5; the D is unclear. CDR3 length: 12 residues. V lost 6 bases and J lost 7, with 12 bases in between. The CDR3 reads CASSNAPGTQYF. Here the CDR3 DNA reads TGTGCCAGCAGCAACGCCCCGGGGACCCAGTACTTC.

The rearrangement links TRBV7-3 to TRBJ2-1, with a possible D match to TRBD2 (5 bases). The germline V gene has CDR1 SGHTA and CDR2 FQGTGA. This CDR3 contains 13 residues. The V and J ends lost 4 bases and 7 bases respectively, with 11 bases between them. DNA of the CDR3: TGTGCCAGCAGCTCGGGAATAATGAATGAGCAGTTCTTC. Amino acid sequence: CASSSGIMNEQFF.

The gene calls are TRBV18 and TRBJ2-7, with TRBD2 matching 8 bases. V lost 2 bases to trimming and J lost 2 bases; unmatched junction nucleotides: 5. The CDR3 contains 15 residues. The germline V gene encodes CDR1 KGHSH and CDR2 LQKENI. The CDR3 DNA is TGTGCCAGCTCACCATCTTCAGCGGGAGCCTACGAGCAGTACTTC. Encoded protein: CASSPSSAGAYEQYF.

The chain links TRBV28 to TRBJ1-2, with 8 positions matching TRBD1. Germline loops: CDR1 MDHEN, CDR2 SYDVKM. J lost 5 bases, V lost 4 bases, and 9 bases had no gene match. This CDR3 region has 15 residues. CDR3 sequence reads: CASSSFGQGGYGYTF. CDR3 bases: TGTGCCAGCAGTTCATTTGGACAGGGAGGATATGGCTACACCTTC.

This clone was detected a few times. V is TRBV28 and J is TRBJ1-5; unclear D gene. The CDR3 covers 14 residues. Trimming cost V 2 bases and J 1 base, with 6 bases left between them. Germline CDR1 MDHEN, CDR2 SYDVKM. CDR3 sequence (DNA): TGTGCCAGCAGTTTAGAGGGAAGCAATCAGCCCCAGCATTTT. Its translation: CASSLEGSNQPQHF.

The V call is TRBV6-5, the J call TRBJ2-2; D possibly corresponds to TRBD1 (5 bases). V was cut by 6 bases and J by 9 bases, with 14 bases left in between. This CDR3 spans 13 amino acids. CDR1 is MNHEY and CDR2 is SVGAGI in the germline V gene. The CDR3 spells CASSSRVVRELFF. As DNA, the CDR3 is TGTGCCAGCAGCAGCAGGGTTGTCCGGGAGCTGTTTTTT.

The J gene is TRBJ2-7, the V gene TRBV28; D might be TRBD2 (6 bases). The ends were cut back, 6 bases at V and 2 bases at J, with 14 bases in the middle. The CDR3 sequence is 14 residues long. CDR1 is MDHEN and CDR2 is SYDVKM in the germline V gene. Here the CDR3 DNA reads TGTGCCAGCAGAGGGACTCTTGGACCCTACGAGCAGTACTTC. It codes for CASRGTLGPYEQYF.

The gene calls are TRBV2 and TRBJ2-1; a weak D match, TRBD2 (5 bases). From germline, CDR1 is SNHLY and CDR2 FYNNEI. CDR3 length equals 15 residues. V lost 1 base and J lost 3, with 10 bases in between. In DNA form, the CDR3 reads TGTGCCAGCAGTGAAGGAAGTGACTACTACAATGAGCAGTTCTTC. Translating it yields CASSEGSDYYNEQFF.

The gene calls are TRBV19 and TRBJ2-1; no firm D call. CDR1 and CDR2 (germline): LNHDA, SQIVND (reference sequence). The V gene lost 3 bases and the J gene lost 5 bases, with 8 bases spanning the gap. The CDR3 runs 13 residues. DNA of the CDR3: TGTGCCAGTAGTATCAGGAGAGACAATGAGCAGTTCTTC. Translated: CASSIRRDNEQFF.

The V and J genes are TRBV9 and TRBJ2-4, with TRBD2 identical over 14 bases. CDR1 SGDLS and CDR2 YYNGEE come from the germline V gene. V trimming: 3 bases; J trimming: 9 bases; junction bases outside the gene matches: 14. The CDR3 loop spans 18 amino acids. CDR3 protein: CASSAGLAGEGKTGIQYF. The DNA for the CDR3 is TGTGCCAGCAGCGCGGGACTAGCGGGAGAGGGGAAAACGGGCATTCAGTACTTC.

The chain joins TRBV5-1 to TRBJ1-1, with TRBD1 as a possible D gene (6 bases). This CDR3 contains 16 residues. Trimming removed 2 bases from V and 1 base from J, with 15 bases in between. Germline V lookup: CDR1 SGHRS, CDR2 YFSETQ. CDR3 nucleotides: TGCGCCAGCAGCTTTCTTGGACAGATCGGGAACACTGAAGCTTTCTTT. Translating gives CASSFLGQIGNTEAFF.

This clone was counted between two and nine times. This chain joins TRBV7-2 and TRBJ2-1; D remains unclear. The V and J ends lost 1 base and 5 bases respectively, with 6 bases between them. Germline CDR1 reads SGHTA; CDR2 reads FQGNSA. CDR3 length equals 13 residues. CDR3 region: CASSLGSNNEQFF. The CDR3 DNA is TGTGCCAGCAGCTTAGGCTCAAACAATGAGCAGTTCTTC.